This T cell receptor beta chain emerged from a study of response to subunit inactivated influenza vaccine. Findings of the study overall: It was the authors' suggestion that each seasonal influenza vaccination recruits few new T cells.

TCRdb reprocessed the RT-PCR reads via MiXCR and lists one record per CDR3 protein. The sample gives hundreds of thousands of distinct CDR3 sequences, 12% to 15% of which show up once; roughly 7.6% is in the top ten. This CDR3 is built from 21 residues. The V gene's germline CDR1 is MGHRA and CDR2 YSYEKL. Trimming removed 0 bases from V and 2 bases from J, with 27 bases in between. This clonotype was observed at least ten times. The antigen remains undetermined. The TCR comes from a man aged 50-59 years who received an inactivated influenza vaccine. The sample consisted of PBMCs from blood, taken roughly 2 weeks before vaccination. The rearrangement uses TRBV4-1 and TRBJ2-3; D assignment may be TRBD1 or TRBD2 (5 bases each). For the CDR3, the DNA is TGCGCCAGCAGCCAAGAGTATGGCTCCGTTGGAGGTAGGGGAGTCACAGATACGCAGTATTTT. Amino acids: CASSQEYGSVGGRGVTDTQYF.